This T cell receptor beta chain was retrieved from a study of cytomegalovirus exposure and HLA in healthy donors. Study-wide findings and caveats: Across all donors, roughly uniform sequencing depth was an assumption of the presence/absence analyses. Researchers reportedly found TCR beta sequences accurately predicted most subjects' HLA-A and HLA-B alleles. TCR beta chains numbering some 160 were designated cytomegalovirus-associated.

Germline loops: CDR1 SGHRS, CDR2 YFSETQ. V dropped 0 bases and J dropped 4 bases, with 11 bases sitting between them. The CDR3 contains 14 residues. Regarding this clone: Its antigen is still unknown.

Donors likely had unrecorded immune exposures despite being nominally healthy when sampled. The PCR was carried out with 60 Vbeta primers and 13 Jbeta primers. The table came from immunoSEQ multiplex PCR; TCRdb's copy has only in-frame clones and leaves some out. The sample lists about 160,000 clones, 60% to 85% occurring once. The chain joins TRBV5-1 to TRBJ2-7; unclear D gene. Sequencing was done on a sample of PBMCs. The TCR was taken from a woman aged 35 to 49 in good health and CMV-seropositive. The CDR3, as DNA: TGCGCCAGCAGCTTGGTAGCTAGTGGGTACGAGCAGTACTTC. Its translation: CASSLVASGYEQYF.